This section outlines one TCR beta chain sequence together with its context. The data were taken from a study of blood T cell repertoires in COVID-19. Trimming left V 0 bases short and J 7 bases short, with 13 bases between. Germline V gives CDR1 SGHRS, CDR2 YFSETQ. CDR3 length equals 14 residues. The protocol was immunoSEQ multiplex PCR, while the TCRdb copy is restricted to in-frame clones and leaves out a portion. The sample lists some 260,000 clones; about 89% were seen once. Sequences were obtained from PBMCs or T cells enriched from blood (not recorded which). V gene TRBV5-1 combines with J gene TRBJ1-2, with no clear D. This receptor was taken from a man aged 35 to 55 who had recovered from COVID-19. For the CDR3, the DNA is TGCGCCAGCAGCTTGGATTACAGAAATAGTGGCTACACCTTC. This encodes CASSLDYRNSGYTF.